The 17 T cell receptor beta chains in this list originate from one sample, sequenced in a study. MiXCR, applied by TCRdb to the RT-PCR reads, yields one record per CDR3 protein. The table has almost 700,000 distinct CDR3 sequences, more than 13% seen once. The sequenced sample was memory CD4+ T cells from blood. These TCRs come from a female donor in good health, serving as a healthy control.

V gene TRBV19 combines with J gene TRBJ1-1; D remains ambiguous. Germline lookup yields CDR1 LNHDA and CDR2 SQIVND (reference sequence). The CDR3 is 14 residues long. V was shortened by 5 bases and J by 0 bases, with 10 bases between the two germline ends. The CDR3 region is CASSEERMNTEAFF. The CDR3 nucleotides read TGTGCCAGTAGTGAAGAACGGATGAACACTGAAGCTTTCTTT.

A single count supports this clonotype. At one end, the junction sequence differs from germline, possibly due to a read error. J is TRBJ2-2 and V is TRBV18, with 8 bases lining up with TRBD2. The length of the CDR3 is 16 residues. The germline gives CDR1 KGHSH, CDR2 LQKENI. The DNA for the CDR3 is TGTGCCAGCTCACCACCGGCCGGGAGGGACACCAGGGAGCTGTTTTTT. This gives the protein CASSPPAGRDTRELFF. The full variable domain, in which reference TRBV18 and TRBJ2-2 provide the parts outside the CDR3, is NAGVMQNPRHLVRRRGQEARLRCSPMKGHSHVYWYRQLPEEGLKFMVYLQKENIIDESGMPKERFSAEFPKEGPSILRIQQVVRGDSAAYFCASSPPAGRDTRELFFGEGSRLTVL.

A few counts support this clonotype. J is TRBJ2-1 and V is TRBV7-9; 9 bases are a match to TRBD1. This CDR3 contains 15 residues. After removal of 4 bases from V and 5 bases from J, the junction contained 6 bases not matched to a gene. Germline CDR1 reads SEHNR; CDR2 reads FQNEAQ (reference sequence). DNA of the CDR3: TGTGCCAGCAGCTGGACAGGGGCAATGGACAATGAGCAGTTCTTC. Its protein is CASSWTGAMDNEQFF. The full variable domain, completed using reference TRBV7-9 and TRBJ2-1, is DTGVSQNPRHKITKRGQNVTFRCDPISEHNRLYWYRQTLGQGPEFLTYFQNEAQLEKSRLLSDRFSAERPKGSFSTLEIQRTEQGDSAMYLCASSWTGAMDNEQFFGPGTRLTVL.

Many counts were recorded for this clonotype. The gene calls are TRBV6-5 and TRBJ1-6; D might be TRBD1 (6 bases). CDR1 and CDR2 from the germline V gene are MNHEY and SVGAGI. The CDR3 consists of 14 residues. Trimming took 8 bases from V and 9 from J, leaving 17 bases between them. The CDR3 loop reads CASGTRGSGSPLHF. The CDR3 nucleotides read TGTGCCAGCGGAACCAGGGGTTCTGGTTCACCCCTCCACTTT.

This clonotype was counted many times. The DNA for the CDR3 is TGTGCCACCAGCAGAGATCGGTTGGGCGCGGGAGGTTCCTACAATGAGCAGTTCTTC. It encodes CATSRDRLGAGGSYNEQFF. The rearrangement joins TRBV15 to TRBJ2-1; 8 bases match TRBD2. CDR1 is LNHNV, CDR2 YYDKDF, per germline (reference sequence). The V gene end was trimmed by 0 bases and the J gene end by 1 base; junction bases not matched to a gene: 11. CDR3 size: 19 residues.

The chain carries TRBV7-2 and TRBJ2-3, with D tentatively TRBD2 (6 bases). Germline V CDR1 and CDR2: SGHTA, FQGNSA. The V gene lost 1 base and the J gene lost 6 bases, with 11 bases spanning the gap. This CDR3 has 14 amino acids. The CDR3 bases are TGTGCCAGCAGCTTAGGCGGGGCGGTGGATACGCAGTATTTT. It specifies CASSLGGAVDTQYF.

The gene calls are TRBV3-1 and TRBJ2-2; no definite D call. In germline, CDR1 is LGHDT, CDR2 YNNKEL (reference sequence). The CDR3 sequence is 14 residues long. V lost 6 bases, J lost 1 base, and 9 bases lay in between. The CDR3 DNA follows: TGTGCCAGCAGGGCCAGCGAGAACACCGGGGAGCTGTTTTTT. This codes for CASRASENTGELFF.

The CDR3 coding sequence is TGTGCCAGCAGCCCCAGTGGCGCTATGGGGCAGTTCTTC. Its protein is CASSPSGAMGQFF. The chain carries TRBV7-9 and TRBJ2-1, with no clear D. V was cut by 5 bases and J by 12 bases, with 17 bases left in between. Germline CDR1 and CDR2: SEHNR and FQNEAQ (reference sequence). The CDR3 totals 13 residues.

This clonotype appeared a few times. V usage is TRBV28 and J usage is TRBJ2-3, with D tentatively TRBD2 (5 bases). Trimming took off 6 bases at V and 5 bases at J, with 15 bases between the two ends. Germline CDR1 MDHEN, CDR2 SYDVKM. This CDR3 is built from 14 residues. CDR3 loop: CASSAPREGDTQYF. The CDR3 nucleotides are TGTGCCAGCAGCGCCCCTAGAGAGGGAGATACGCAGTATTTT.

This clonotype was picked up a small number of times. The genes are TRBV25-1 and TRBJ1-2; D remains unclear. CDR1 is MGHDK and CDR2 is SYGVNS in the germline V gene. The CDR3 length is 13 residues. Trimming removed 1 base at V and 2 bases at J, with 5 bases between. As DNA, the CDR3 is TGTGCCAGCAGTGAATGGGGAAACTATGGCTACACCTTC. Amino acid sequence: CASSEWGNYGYTF.

J is TRBJ2-1 and V is TRBV7-9; 7 nucleotides line up with TRBD1. V was pared by 7 bases and J by 0 bases, with 3 bases of the junction left unmatched. The V gene's germline CDR1 is SEHNR and CDR2 FQNEAQ (reference sequence). There are 14 residues in the CDR3. CDR3: CASTRDSSYNEQFF. The CDR3 nucleotides are TGTGCCAGCACCAGGGACAGCTCCTACAATGAGCAGTTCTTC.

The chain joins TRBV7-2 to TRBJ2-1, with TRBD2 as a possible D gene (6 bases). V gave up 5 bases and J gave up 0 bases, with 11 bases separating them. This CDR3 has 15 residues. From germline, CDR1 is SGHTA and CDR2 FQGNSA. The CDR3 region is CASSEDYLSYNEQFF. For the CDR3, the DNA is TGTGCCAGCAGCGAGGACTACCTCTCCTACAATGAGCAGTTCTTC.

Remarks on this clonotype: A much more abundant neighbour one base away suggests this may be a read error. The gene calls are TRBV20-1 and TRBJ2-3, with D possibly being TRBD2 (6 bases). Germline CDR1 is DFQATT and CDR2 is SNEGSKA (reference sequence). This CDR3 region has 14 residues. CDR3 sequence (DNA): TGCAGTGCTAGAGATGCGGGGTACACAGATACGCTGTATTTT. This sequence encodes CSARDAGYTDTLYF.

The J gene is TRBJ2-1, the V gene TRBV4-2; D perhaps matches TRBD2 (6 bases). The length of the CDR3 is 16 residues. Germline-derived CDR1 and CDR2 are LGHNA and YNFKEQ. V was shortened by 2 bases and J by 10 bases, with 21 bases between the two germline ends. CDR3 in DNA: TGTGCCAGCAGCCAACTAGAAAGGGGCGAGGGAGGAGAGCAGTTCTTC. Translating it yields CASSQLERGEGGEQFF.

V and J are TRBV5-5 and TRBJ2-2, with a weak D call TRBD1 (7 bases). Germline-derived CDR1 and CDR2 are SGHKS and YYEKEE (reference sequence). V lost 0 bases and J lost 6, with 15 bases in between. The CDR3 covers 16 residues. The CDR3 region has the DNA TGTGCCAGCAGCTTGGATGCAGGGGGACTGGCCGGGGAGCTGTTTTTT. Translated, it gives CASSLDAGGLAGELFF.

This clonotype was seen ten or more times. The chain combines TRBV9 with TRBJ2-5; D ambiguous. Germline CDR1 reads SGDLS; CDR2 reads YYNGEE. CDR3 length: 15 residues. V lost 1 base, J lost 4 bases, and 14 bases lay in between. DNA of the CDR3: TGTGCCAGCAGCGTACAGGACCAAGGGCTAGAGACCCAGTACTTC. Encoded protein: CASSVQDQGLETQYF.

The V and J genes are TRBV20-1 and TRBJ2-7, with a weak D call TRBD1 (6 bases). CDR1 and CDR2 (germline): DFQATT, SNEGSKA (reference sequence). The CDR3 loop spans 13 amino acids. Deletions cut 6 bases from V and 0 bases from J, with 12 bases between. CDR3 amino acids: CSAGGMVSYEQYF. In DNA form, the CDR3 reads TGCAGTGCAGGGGGTATGGTCTCCTACGAGCAGTACTTC.